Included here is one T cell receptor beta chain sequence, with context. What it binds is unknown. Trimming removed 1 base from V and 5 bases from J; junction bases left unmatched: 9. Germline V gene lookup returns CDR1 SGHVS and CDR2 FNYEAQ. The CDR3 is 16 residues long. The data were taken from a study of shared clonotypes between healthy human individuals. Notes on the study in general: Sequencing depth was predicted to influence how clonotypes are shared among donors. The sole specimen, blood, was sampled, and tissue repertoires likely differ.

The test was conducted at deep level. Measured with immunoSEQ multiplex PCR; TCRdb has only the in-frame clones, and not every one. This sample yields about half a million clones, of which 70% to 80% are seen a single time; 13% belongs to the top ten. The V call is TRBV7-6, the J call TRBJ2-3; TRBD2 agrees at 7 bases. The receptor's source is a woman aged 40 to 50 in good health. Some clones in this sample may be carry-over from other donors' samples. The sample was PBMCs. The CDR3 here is CASSLEAGPFGDTQYF. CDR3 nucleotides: TGTGCCAGCAGCTTAGAAGCGGGACCCTTCGGAGATACGCAGTATTTT.